These T cell receptor beta chains were read from a single sample in a study of T-cell reconstitution after alpha-beta-depleted transplantation in children. TCRdb analysed the PCR reads with MiXCR anew, one entry per CDR3 protein. This sample carries 700,000 to 950,000 distinct CDR3 sequences, approximately 15% of them seen once, and the ten largest clones take approximately 5%. This specimen was PBMCs, mostly from graft donor cells, taken 360 days after TCRalphabeta/CD19-depleted stem cell transplant. The receptors originated from a male patient between 5 and 17 years old who had a stem cell transplant for acute lymphoblastic leukemia, so the T cells may come from the graft donor. Both conserved end residues are part of each CDR3. Each record gives: V gene, clone size, CDR3 length, D gene, J gene, CDR3 protein, CDR3 DNA. D genes are given only for firm matches. Clone size is given for some rows only: seen once, a few or many times, or a class if the clone is expanded.

>TRBV2|few|14|-|TRBJ1-1
CASSSGPLNTEAFF
TGTGCCAGCAGTTCGGGACCGTTGAACACTGAAGCTTTCTTT
>TRBV12-3/TRBV12-4|-|15|TRBD1|TRBJ2-2
CASRLRDRNTGELFF
TGTGCCAGCAGACTAAGGGACAGAAACACCGGGGAGCTGTTTTTT
>TRBV2|-|15|TRBD1|TRBJ2-2
CASSGQGTNTGELFF
TGTGCCAGCAGTGGACAGGGCACGAACACCGGGGAGCTGTTTTTT
>TRBV28|few|13|-|TRBJ2-5
CASSWGIGETQYF
TGTGCCAGCAGTTGGGGGATCGGTGAGACCCAGTACTTC
>TRBV11-2|few|19|TRBD1|TRBJ2-6
CASSPHRGQGLSGANVLTF
TGTGCCAGCAGCCCACACCGGGGACAGGGCCTCTCTGGGGCCAACGTCCTGACTTTC
>TRBV7-9|few|12|-|TRBJ2-7
CASGLEWGEQYF
TGTGCCAGCGGGCTAGAATGGGGCGAGCAGTACTTC
>TRBV7-3|few|18|-|TRBJ2-1
CASSSRLGGSFSYNEQFF
TGTGCCAGCAGCTCTAGATTAGGGGGATCCTTCTCCTACAATGAGCAGTTCTTC
>TRBV9|few|16|-|TRBJ1-4
CASSVNQIATNEKLFF
TGTGCCAGCAGCGTAAACCAGATTGCAACTAATGAAAAACTGTTTTTT
>TRBV7-3|-|15|-|TRBJ2-5
CASSLWQRDGETQYF
TGTGCCAGCAGCTTGTGGCAACGGGACGGAGAGACCCAGTACTTC
>TRBV9|few|15|-|TRBJ2-5
CASSPGTSWGETQYF
TGTGCCAGCAGCCCCGGGACAAGTTGGGGAGAGACCCAGTACTTC
>TRBV11-2|-|14|-|TRBJ2-2
CASSSGLRGGELFF
TGTGCCAGCAGCTCCGGTCTCAGGGGCGGGGAGCTGTTTTTT
>TRBV5-1|-|17|-|TRBJ2-7
CASSLDPDAYSNYEQYF
TGCGCCAGCAGCTTGGATCCGGATGCTTACTCTAACTACGAGCAGTACTTC
>TRBV12-3/TRBV12-4|few|16|TRBD1|TRBJ2-2
CASRKQGAVGTGELFF
TGTGCCAGCAGGAAACAGGGGGCGGTTGGTACCGGGGAGCTGTTTTTT
>TRBV7-2|-|16|TRBD1|TRBJ1-4
CASSQSTGTGSSGLFF
TGTGCCAGCAGCCAATCAACCGGGACAGGTTCGAGCGGACTGTTTTTT
>TRBV4-1|many|15|TRBD1|TRBJ1-5
CASSPKTGDNQPQHF
TGCGCCAGCAGCCCTAAGACAGGGGACAATCAGCCCCAGCATTTT
>TRBV5-1|few|15|-|TRBJ2-7
CASSFKTGWGFEQYF
TGCGCCAGCAGCTTTAAAACGGGATGGGGATTCGAGCAGTACTTC
>TRBV9|many|16|-|TRBJ2-3
CASSVVGGGGTDTQYF
TGTGCCAGCAGCGTAGTAGGGGGAGGCGGAACAGATACGCAGTATTTT
>TRBV5-1|-|13|-|TRBJ2-7
CASSFRQNYEQYF
TGCGCCAGCAGCTTTAGGCAGAATTACGAGCAGTACTTC
>TRBV15|few|16|-|TRBJ2-4
CATSKGVILVSDIQYF
TGTGCCACCAGCAAGGGGGTAATACTAGTCTCGGACATTCAGTACTTC
>TRBV18|-|14|TRBD1|TRBJ2-7
CASSGPTGAGEQYF
TGTGCCAGCTCAGGGCCAACAGGGGCTGGAGAGCAGTACTTC
>TRBV30|few|11|-|TRBJ2-1
CAWSVGASKFF
TGTGCCTGGAGTGTAGGGGCTAGCAAGTTCTTC
>TRBV4-1|-|15|-|TRBJ1-6
CASSQGSSYNSPLHF
TGCGCCAGCAGCCAGGGGAGCTCCTATAATTCACCCCTCCACTTT
>TRBV28|few|16|TRBD2|TRBJ2-1
CASSPRRLAAYNEQFF
TGTGCCAGCAGTCCCCGGCGACTAGCGGCCTACAATGAGCAGTTCTTC
>TRBV5-1|-|16|-|TRBJ1-1
CASSLEVGQMNTEAFF
TGCGCCAGCAGCTTGGAAGTTGGACAGATGAACACTGAAGCTTTCTTT
>TRBV7-9|-|14|-|TRBJ1-4
CASSLGGNHEKLFF
TGTGCCAGCAGCTTGGGGGGGAATCATGAAAAACTGTTTTTT
>TRBV12-3/TRBV12-4|-|11|-|TRBJ2-3
CASSSGYTQYF
TGTGCCAGCAGTTCAGGATATACGCAGTATTTT
>TRBV5-5|-|13|-|TRBJ2-3
CASSRTAADTQYF
TGTGCCAGCAGCCGAACCGCTGCAGATACGCAGTATTTT